Presented here are 32 T cell receptor beta chains from one specimen sequenced in a study of blood T cells in healthy people across ages. A sample-barcoded 5' primer and a J-beta primer mix were used in a second PCR of roughly 7 to 12 cycles. One entry per CDR3 protein, called by TCRdb with MiXCR from the 5' RACE reads. This table has 1.5 million to 2 million distinct CDR3 sequences, over 25% appearing once. The sample comprised blood. The receptors shown here come from a woman aged 25 to 39 in good health.

The CDR3 DNA is TGCAGTGCTAGTGTCCCATCCACAGATACGCAGTATTTT. Translating it yields CSASVPSTDTQYF. V is TRBV20-1 and J is TRBJ2-3; no firm D call. Trimming cost V 3 bases and J 2 bases, with 9 bases left between them. The CDR3 has 13 residues. Germline lookup yields CDR1 DFQATT and CDR2 SNEGSKA (reference sequence).

In this sample, this clonotype turned up a few times. This chain connects TRBV2 to TRBJ1-2; 7 bases agree with TRBD1. Germline V gene data show CDR1 as SNHLY and CDR2 as FYNNEI. The CDR3 is 15 residues long. The V and J ends lost 3 bases and 4 bases, in that order; junction bases with no gene match: 8. CDR3: CASSESLYRGYGYTF. As DNA, the CDR3 is TGTGCCAGCAGTGAGTCTCTGTACAGGGGCTATGGCTACACCTTC.

This clonotype was counted a few times. V gene TRBV6-6 combines with J gene TRBJ2-5; TRBD2 matches at 7 bases. Germline CDR1 is MNHNY and CDR2 is SVGAGI (reference sequence). This CDR3 is 16 amino acids long. The junction had 7 bases not matched to a gene; V was cut back by 2 bases and J by 1 base. This CDR3 is CASSYAAGEPQETQYF. The CDR3 DNA reads TGTGCCAGCAGTTACGCCGCGGGAGAGCCCCAAGAGACCCAGTACTTC.

This clonotype was seen only once. The CDR3 spells CASSPPGTHSPLHF. CDR3 nucleotides: TGTGCCAGCAGTCCCCCAGGGACCCACTCACCCCTCCACTTT. The V call is TRBV12-3 or TRBV12-4, the J call TRBJ1-6; D is perhaps TRBD1 (5 bases). Trimming pared 5 bases from V and 10 bases from J, leaving 15 bases between. This CDR3 has 14 amino acids.

This clonotype was seen at least ten times. This chain joins TRBV20-1 and TRBJ2-7; either TRBD1 or TRBD2 may supply D (5 bases each). This CDR3 comprises 16 residues. Trimming took 1 base from V and 0 from J, leaving 16 bases between them. CDR1 and CDR2 (germline): DFQATT, SNEGSKA (reference sequence). The CDR3 DNA sequence: TGCAGTGCTAGAGGGGGTCGTTCAGGGAGCTCCTACGAGCAGTACTTC. Residues: CSARGGRSGSSYEQYF.

The chain links TRBV27 to TRBJ2-4, with D maybe TRBD1 (6 bases). The V and J ends lost 5 bases and 1 base respectively, with 15 bases between them. There are 16 residues in the CDR3. Germline loops: CDR1 MNHEY, CDR2 SMNVEV (reference sequence). The CDR3 DNA is TGTGCCAGCAGTCCTCGACAGAGGGGGGCCAAAAACATTCAGTACTTC. It encodes CASSPRQRGAKNIQYF.

The CDR3 protein is CASAPLAGDNEQFF. DNA of the CDR3: TGTGCCAGCGCCCCTTTAGCGGGGGACAATGAGCAGTTCTTC. The genes are TRBV2 and TRBJ2-1; 9 positions match TRBD2. Germline loops: CDR1 SNHLY, CDR2 FYNNEI. The CDR3 is 14 residues long. The junction had 7 bases not matched to a gene; V was cut back by 8 bases and J by 5 bases.

The chain recombines TRBV20-1 with TRBJ2-4; the match to TRBD2 covers 8 bases. The germline V gene encodes CDR1 DFQATT and CDR2 SNEGSKA (reference sequence). The ends lost 2 bases at V and 2 bases at J; junction bases unmatched: 5. The CDR3 is 15 amino acids. CDR3 DNA sequence: TGCAGTGCTAGAACAGCGGGAGATACCAAAAACATTCAGTACTTC. Residues: CSARTAGDTKNIQYF.

The table lists this clonotype with a few counts. This chain connects TRBV6-6 to TRBJ1-2, with 9 nucleotides matching TRBD1. Per the germline V gene, CDR1 is MNHNY and CDR2 is SVGAGI (reference sequence). With 6 bases clipped from V and 4 bases from J, the junction kept 12 bases outside the gene matches. This CDR3 is built from 16 residues. In DNA, the CDR3 is TGTGCCAGCAGCGCCAACGCCCAGGACAGGGGCTATGGCTACACCTTC. Its protein product is CASSANAQDRGYGYTF.

The chain employs TRBV14 and TRBJ2-7; maybe TRBD2 (6 bases). TRBJ2-5 explains the end of the DNA better; the J call may be wrong. This CDR3 spans 13 amino acids. Germline V gives CDR1 SGHDN, CDR2 FVKESK. The CDR3 DNA reads TGTGCCAGCAGCCAAGGACTAGGAGTGACCCAGTACTTC. Protein product: CASSQGLGVTQYF.

This clonotype has a handful of counts. Possible read error: a much larger clone is one base away. V usage is TRBV29-1 and J usage is TRBJ2-6; D might be TRBD1 or TRBD2, each matching 5 bases. In germline, CDR1 is SQVTM, CDR2 ANQGSEA. CDR3 length: 16 amino acids. DNA of the CDR3: TGCAGCGTCGCCCGGGACGCAGACTCTGGGGCCAACGTCCGGACTTTC. It is translated as CSVARDADSGANVRTF.

Note on this clonotype: The junction differs from germline at one of its ends, possibly a read error. This chain connects TRBV30 to TRBJ2-3; 8 bases line up with TRBD2. The CDR3 has 15 amino acids. The V gene's germline CDR1 is GTSNPN and CDR2 SVGIG (reference sequence). This chain's CDR3 is CAWSRSGSSIDTQYF. The CDR3 DNA sequence: TGTGCCTGGAGTAGGAGCGGGAGCAGCATAGATACGCAGTATTTT.

The V gene is TRBV5-1, the J gene TRBJ2-7; no firm D call. Germline values: CDR1 SGHRS, CDR2 YFSETQ. V was pared by 1 base and J by 3 bases, with 14 bases between. The CDR3 consists of 15 residues. The chain's CDR3 is CASSLLVGQFYEQYF. The DNA for the CDR3 is TGCGCCAGCAGCTTGCTCGTGGGCCAATTCTACGAGCAGTACTTC.

This clonotype appeared a few times. This chain joins TRBV12-5 and TRBJ2-1; D remains unclear. This CDR3 comprises 11 residues. Trimming left V 4 bases short and J 9 bases short, with 7 bases between. Germline-derived CDR1 and CDR2 are LGHNT and FRNRAP. The CDR3 DNA sequence: TGTGCTAGTGGTTGGTCAATTGAGCAGTTCTTC. Amino acid sequence: CASGWSIEQFF. The full variable domain, in which reference TRBV12-5 and TRBJ2-1 provide the parts outside the CDR3, is DARVTQTPRHKVTEMGQEVTMRCQPILGHNTVFWYRQTMMQGLELLAYFRNRAPLDDSGMPKDRFSAEMPDATLATLKIQPSEPRDSAVYFCASGWSIEQFFGPGTRLTVL.

This clonotype was counted ten times or more. The chain carries TRBV11-1 and TRBJ2-3; D gene unclear. The germline V gene encodes CDR1 SGHAT and CDR2 FQDESV (reference sequence). V lost 2 bases to trimming and J lost 7 bases, with 10 bases between them. The CDR3 loop spans 13 amino acids. CDR3 residues: CASSLLGVNTQYF. In nucleotides, the CDR3 is TGTGCCAGCAGCTTATTGGGTGTAAATACGCAGTATTTT.

The chain joins TRBV15 to TRBJ1-1, with no clear D. The germline CDR1 and CDR2 sequences are LNHNV and YYDKDF (reference sequence). The CDR3 contains 14 residues. V lost 0 bases and J 1 base, leaving 6 bases between the germline ends. The CDR3 coding sequence is TGTGCCACCAGCAGAGATATTGCGAACACTGAAGCTTTCTTT. Its translation: CATSRDIANTEAFF.

The gene calls are TRBV7-3 and TRBJ2-1; the D gene is possibly TRBD1 (6 bases). This CDR3 region has 12 residues. CDR1 is SGHTA and CDR2 is FQGTGA in the germline V gene. V was cut by 2 bases and J by 11 bases, with 10 bases left in between. The CDR3 here is CASSLGDTQQFF. CDR3 DNA: TGTGCCAGCAGCTTAGGGGACACTCAGCAGTTCTTC.

This clonotype was counted a few times. CDR3 in DNA: TGTGCCATCAGTGAGTATGCAGGGTACTCCGAGCAGTACTTC. It specifies CAISEYAGYSEQYF. V is TRBV10-3 and J is TRBJ2-7; tentative D call: TRBD1 (5 bases). This CDR3 spans 14 amino acids. Germline V gene lookup returns CDR1 ENHRY and CDR2 SYGVKD. The ends were cut back, 1 base at V and 6 bases at J, with 13 bases in the middle.

This clonotype was counted between two and nine times. This chain uses TRBV9 with TRBJ2-3; D is possibly TRBD1 or TRBD2 (7 bases each). Germline CDR1 is SGDLS and CDR2 is YYNGEE. V lost 0 bases, J lost 5 bases, and 13 bases lay in between. This CDR3 contains 15 residues. CDR3 in amino acids: CASSVASRGGDTQYF. As DNA, the CDR3 is TGTGCCAGCAGCGTAGCCTCCAGGGGGGGAGATACGCAGTATTTT.

This clonotype was counted between two and nine times. The V and J genes are TRBV7-2 and TRBJ2-5; D gene ambiguous. V gave up 0 bases and J gave up 5 bases, with 10 bases separating them. CDR1 SGHTA and CDR2 FQGNSA come from the germline V gene. The CDR3 contains 14 residues. CDR3 sequence: CASSLADPWETQYF. CDR3 coding DNA: TGTGCCAGCAGCTTAGCGGACCCATGGGAGACCCAGTACTTC.

This clonotype was picked up a small number of times. The chain is built from TRBV20-1 and TRBJ2-5; D may correspond to TRBD1 or TRBD2 (6 bases each). Trimming left V 0 bases short and J 6 bases short, with 11 bases between. This CDR3 has 13 residues. The germline V gene encodes CDR1 DFQATT and CDR2 SNEGSKA (reference sequence). CDR3 protein: CSARDEGGQTQYF. The CDR3 DNA sequence: TGCAGTGCTAGAGATGAGGGGGGTCAGACCCAGTACTTC.

Points on this clonotype: Since a much larger clone is just one base distant, this may be a read error. V is TRBV20-1 and J is TRBJ2-1; TRBD1 matches 7 bases. Unmatched junction bases numbered 18, after V lost 6 bases and J lost 10 bases. Germline assignment: CDR1 DFQATT and CDR2 SNEGSKA (reference sequence). The CDR3 covers 15 residues. The CDR3 loop is CSADPQGQSTYEQFF. CDR3 in DNA: TGCAGTGCCGATCCCCAGGGACAGAGCACCTACGAGCAGTTCTTC.

J is TRBJ2-5 and V is TRBV25-1, with no clear D. The CDR3 has 13 amino acids. Trimming left V 3 bases short and J 0 bases short, with 5 bases between. Germline-derived CDR1 and CDR2 are MGHDK and SYGVNS. The CDR3 DNA reads as TGTGCCAGCAGTGATCTCGACCAAGAGACCCAGTACTTC. Residues: CASSDLDQETQYF.

This clonotype was detected only a few times. This chain connects TRBV29-1 to TRBJ2-3, with D possibly being TRBD1 or TRBD2 (5 bases each). The germline V and J ends were trimmed by 0 bases and 6 bases, with 10 bases remaining between them. Germline V gene sequence: CDR1 SQVTM, CDR2 ANQGSEA. This CDR3 spans 13 amino acids. CDR3 sequence (DNA): TGCAGCGTTGAAGACAGGGAGTGGGATACGCAGTATTTT. This codes for CSVEDREWDTQYF.

This clonotype appeared many times. V and J are TRBV20-1 and TRBJ2-3; 7 positions match TRBD2. V shed 3 bases, J shed 1 base, and the junction held 4 bases outside the gene matches. The CDR3 loop spans 14 amino acids. Looked up from germline, CDR1 is DFQATT and CDR2 is SNEGSKA (reference sequence). The CDR3: CSASAGAGTDTQYF. In DNA, the CDR3 is TGCAGTGCTAGTGCGGGAGCGGGCACAGATACGCAGTATTTT.

This clonotype was observed a few times. V usage is TRBV12-3 or TRBV12-4 and J usage is TRBJ1-2; tentative D call: TRBD1 (5 bases). The CDR3 covers 15 residues. V was cut by 3 bases and J by 4 bases, with 15 bases left in between. In DNA, the CDR3 is TGTGCCAGCAGTTTCGGGGCAGGGTTAGGCTATGGCTACACCTTC. Protein sequence: CASSFGAGLGYGYTF.

The table lists this clonotype with many counts. The chain has TRBV5-1 and TRBJ2-4; maybe TRBD2 (5 bases). This CDR3 has 13 amino acids. CDR1 is SGHRS and CDR2 is YFSETQ in the germline V gene. V shed 2 bases and J shed 5 bases, with 8 bases lying between them. The CDR3 nucleotides read TGCGCCAGCAGCTTTACCGGGGAAAACATTCAGTACTTC. This encodes CASSFTGENIQYF.

This clonotype was detected only a few times. The V and J genes are TRBV5-1 and TRBJ2-1, with D maybe TRBD1 (7 bases). Trimming cost V 2 bases and J 5 bases, with 23 bases left between them. The CDR3 consists of 18 residues. Germline V lookup: CDR1 SGHRS, CDR2 YFSETQ. The CDR3 DNA reads TGCGCCAGCAGCTTATGGGGCTCGGCAGGGGGGAACAACAATGAGCAGTTCTTC. It yields the protein CASSLWGSAGGNNNEQFF. The whole variable domain, remainder taken from reference TRBV5-1 and TRBJ2-1, is KAGVTQTPRYLIKTRGQQVTLSCSPISGHRSVSWYQQTPGQGLQFLFEYFSETQRNKGNFPGRFSGRQFSNSRSEMNVSTLELGDSALYLCASSLWGSAGGNNNEQFFGPGTRLTVL.

The chain employs TRBV13 and TRBJ2-7; possibly TRBD1 for D (6 bases). The CDR3 is made up of 14 amino acids. Between the trimmed V and J ends, which lost 1 base and 5 bases, there was a span of 12 bases. Germline CDR1 is PRHDT and CDR2 is FYEKMQ (reference sequence). The CDR3 spells CASSLEQGKDEQYF. The CDR3 region has the DNA TGTGCCAGCAGCTTAGAACAGGGAAAGGACGAGCAGTACTTC.

The table lists this clonotype with many counts. This sequence joins TRBV5-1 and TRBJ2-7; the D gene is possibly TRBD1 (6 bases). CDR1 SGHRS and CDR2 YFSETQ come from the germline V gene. The V and J ends lost 5 bases and 9 bases respectively, with 15 bases between them. This CDR3 is 12 amino acids long. Here the CDR3 DNA reads TGCGCCAGCAGATCGGACAGCCACCTGCAGTACTTC. Translating it yields CASRSDSHLQYF.

V gene TRBV11-2 combines with J gene TRBJ2-4; D is undetermined. The ends were cut back, 4 bases at V and 0 bases at J, with 16 bases in the middle. Germline V gene lookup returns CDR1 SGHAT and CDR2 FQNNGV. The CDR3 length is 17 residues. The chain's CDR3 is CASSSGPLIVAKNIQYF. DNA of the CDR3: TGTGCCAGCAGCTCCGGGCCCCTGATTGTAGCCAAAAACATTCAGTACTTC.

The J gene is TRBJ2-7, the V gene TRBV7-2, with D possibly being TRBD2 (5 bases). The V gene's germline CDR1 is SGHTA and CDR2 FQGNSA. This CDR3 region has 17 residues. The V end lost 1 base, the J end lost 12 bases, and 28 bases lay between the germline ends. The CDR3 reads CASSLEGVGVLAETRYF. The CDR3, as DNA: TGTGCCAGCAGCTTAGAAGGTGTCGGGGTTTTAGCAGAGACCCGGTACTTC. Using reference TRBV7-2 and TRBJ2-7 for the parts outside the CDR3, the full variable domain is GAGVSQSPSNKVTEKGKDVELRCDPISGHTALYWYRQSLGQGLEFLIYFQGNSAPDKSGLPSDRFSAERTGGSVSTLTIQRTQQEDSAVYLCASSLEGVGVLAETRYFGPGTRLTVT.